These 23 T cell receptor beta chains were all obtained from the same sample, sequenced in a study of Ad26.COV2.S vaccination and SARS-CoV-2 variants. Stated treatment: some 20 received Ad26.COV2.S at low or high dose, single or two shots; 5 received placebo; per-sample allocation not given. Samples analyzed were those drawn on day 63 after the first vaccine or placebo injection. Method: immunoSEQ multiplex PCR; TCRdb's copy keeps in-frame clones and lacks some. The sample lists roughly 320,000 clones, roughly 86% occurring once. Here the sequenced sample was peripheral blood, taken in a trial of Ad26.COV2.S vaccine versus placebo. These receptors came from a person between 18 and 65 years old who received the Ad26.COV2.S COVID-19 vaccine or a placebo.

The chain couples TRBV27 to TRBJ1-2; 9 bases map to TRBD1. CDR3 length: 17 residues. The germline V gene has CDR1 MNHEY and CDR2 SMNVEV (reference sequence). J lost 6 bases, V lost 5 bases, and 16 bases had no gene match. DNA of the CDR3: TGTGCCAGCAGTCCAACATACCGGACAGGGGAGGGAGATGGCTACACCTTC. This translates into CASSPTYRTGEGDGYTF.

The genes are TRBV9 and TRBJ2-5; D gene uncertain. Per the germline V gene, CDR1 is SGDLS and CDR2 is YYNGEE. V lost 4 bases and J 5 bases, leaving 9 bases between the germline ends. The length of the CDR3 is 12 residues. This chain's CDR3 is CASSSSWETQYF. Written as DNA, the CDR3 is TGTGCCAGCAGCTCGTCGTGGGAGACCCAGTACTTC.

This chain joins TRBV6-2 or TRBV6-3 and TRBJ1-6; D is uncertain. This CDR3 is built from 14 residues. The germline V gene has CDR1 MNHEY and CDR2 SVGEGT. V lost 10 bases and J 10 bases, leaving 20 bases between the germline ends. The CDR3 region has the DNA TGTGCCACCAGCCAGGTTCTGGATGGGTCACCCCTCCACTTT. Translating gives CATSQVLDGSPLHF.

The V call is TRBV19, the J call TRBJ1-1; D is undetermined. V lost 3 bases to trimming and J lost 4 bases, with 15 bases between them. From germline, CDR1 is LNHDA and CDR2 SQIVND (reference sequence). This CDR3 has 15 residues. CDR3 protein: CASSISHELGTEAFF. CDR3 nucleotides: TGTGCCAGTAGTATTAGTCACGAGTTGGGCACTGAAGCTTTCTTT.

There are a few counts of this clone. The chain has TRBV7-9 and TRBJ1-1; D ambiguous. The CDR3 runs to 13 residues. CDR1 and CDR2 from the germline V gene are SEHNR and FQNEAQ (reference sequence). V lost 3 bases and J lost 4, with 9 bases in between. The CDR3, as DNA: TGTGCCAGCAGCTTCTCGATTGGCACTGAAGCTTTCTTT. Protein: CASSFSIGTEAFF.

This rearrangement joins TRBV6-5 to TRBJ1-3, with D perhaps matching TRBD1 (6 bases). The V and J ends lost 7 bases and 1 base respectively, with 14 bases between them. Germline CDR1 is MNHEY and CDR2 is SVGAGI. The CDR3 has 15 amino acids. CDR3: CASMRTDSSGNTIYF. The DNA for the CDR3 is TGTGCCAGCATGAGGACAGACTCTTCTGGAAACACCATATATTTT.

This clone was recorded once. This chain connects TRBV19 to TRBJ1-5, with D possibly TRBD1 on 6 matching bases. CDR3 length: 16 residues. Trimming pared 8 bases from V and 5 bases from J, leaving 22 bases between. Germline CDR1 is LNHDA and CDR2 is SQIVND (reference sequence). The CDR3 DNA sequence: TGTGCCAGTTTTGGTACCGAAGGGGGTTGGGATCAGCCCCAGCATTTT. Protein product: CASFGTEGGWDQPQHF.

This chain links TRBV20-1 with TRBJ2-5; the match to TRBD2 covers 9 bases. This CDR3 has 13 residues. Germline loops: CDR1 DFQATT, CDR2 SNEGSKA (reference sequence). J gave up 5 bases and V 3 bases, and 4 bases lay outside the gene matches. The CDR3 nucleotides read TGCAGTGCTAGTAACGCGGGGGGGGAGACCCAGTACTTC. As protein: CSASNAGGETQYF.

V is TRBV7-8 and J is TRBJ1-5; D remains unclear. V was clipped by 5 bases and J by 3 bases, with 11 bases between them. The CDR3 loop spans 14 amino acids. Germline CDR1 reads SGHVS; CDR2 reads FQNEAQ. The CDR3 loop is CASSVIGPNQPQHF. The DNA of the CDR3 is TGTGCCAGCAGCGTTATTGGGCCCAATCAGCCCCAGCATTTT.

This clone was counted only a few times. The chain combines TRBV5-4 with TRBJ1-2, with TRBD1 matching over 8 bases. Germline-derived CDR1 and CDR2 are SGHNT and YYREEE (reference sequence). This CDR3 contains 14 residues. V shed 4 bases, J shed 2 bases, and the junction held 4 bases outside the gene matches. Here the CDR3 DNA reads TGTGCCAGCAGCCCGGACAGGGCCAACTATGGCTACACCTTC. Amino acids: CASSPDRANYGYTF.

This clone was recorded a few times. At the DNA level, this CDR3 is encoded by other sequences in the same sample as well. This chain joins TRBV7-9 and TRBJ1-1, with TRBD1 as a possible D gene (5 bases). CDR3 length: 13 amino acids. Trimming cost V 5 bases and J 4 bases, with 11 bases left between them. Germline lookup yields CDR1 SEHNR and CDR2 FQNEAQ (reference sequence). The CDR3 bases are TGTGCCAGCAGCAGAACAGGTGGCACTGAAGCTTTCTTT. Protein product: CASSRTGGTEAFF.

This chain uses TRBV18 with TRBJ1-4; no reliable D call. Trimming removed 1 base from V and 11 bases from J, with 17 bases in between. The CDR3 has 15 residues. Germline V gives CDR1 KGHSH, CDR2 LQKENI. For the CDR3, the DNA is TGTGCCAGCTCACCACTGTCCGCAGAGGGCATCAAACTGTTTTTT. Translation: CASSPLSAEGIKLFF.

The chain couples TRBV19 to TRBJ1-6; D remains ambiguous. The germline V gene encodes CDR1 LNHDA and CDR2 SQIVND (reference sequence). The CDR3 runs to 14 residues. Trimming removed 3 bases at V and 6 bases at J, with 9 bases between. The CDR3 sequence: CASSITMINSPLHF. CDR3 DNA sequence: TGTGCCAGTAGTATCACAATGATTAATTCACCCCTCCACTTT.

J is TRBJ2-6 and V is TRBV7-2; D may be TRBD1 (5 bases). This CDR3 is 17 amino acids long. Germline loops: CDR1 SGHTA, CDR2 FQGNSA. Trimming took 2 bases from V and 0 from J, leaving 11 bases between them. CDR3 coding DNA: TGTGCCAGCAGCTTAACAGGATTTGCCTCTGGGGCCAACGTCCTGACTTTC. Its protein product is CASSLTGFASGANVLTF. Full variable domain (rest looked up from reference TRBV7-2 and TRBJ2-6): GAGVSQSPSNKVTEKGKDVELRCDPISGHTALYWYRQSLGQGLEFLIYFQGNSAPDKSGLPSDRFSAERTGGSVSTLTIQRTQQEDSAVYLCASSLTGFASGANVLTFGAGSRLTVL.

The chain uses TRBV30 and TRBJ1-6; 9 bases are shared with TRBD1. The J segment lost 11 bases and the V segment lost 4 bases, leaving 9 bases of the junction unmatched. CDR3 length: 14 amino acids. Germline V CDR1 and CDR2: GTSNPN, SVGIG (reference sequence). The CDR3, as DNA: TGTGCCTGGATCGGCACAGGGGGCTTGACACCCCTCCACTTT. Residues: CAWIGTGGLTPLHF.

The DNA of the CDR3 is TGTGCCAGCAGCGTAGCTGGCGGGGGGGCCTCCGATGAGCAGTTCTTC. Translating gives CASSVAGGGASDEQFF. This chain links TRBV9 with TRBJ2-1; 9 bases line up with TRBD2. Per the germline V gene, CDR1 is SGDLS and CDR2 is YYNGEE. This CDR3 has 16 amino acids. The junction had 9 bases not matched to a gene; V was cut back by 0 bases and J by 8 bases.

This chain links TRBV5-6 with TRBJ1-1; no clear D. Per germline, CDR1 SGHDT and CDR2 YYEEEE. V was clipped by 1 base and J by 4 bases, with 11 bases between them. There are 14 residues in the CDR3. This chain's CDR3 is CASSLIDPGTEAFF. CDR3 nucleotides: TGTGCCAGCAGCTTGATCGACCCGGGCACTGAAGCTTTCTTT.

The rearrangement uses TRBV5-1 and TRBJ2-1; 7 bases are a match to TRBD2. CDR1 and CDR2 (germline): SGHRS, YFSETQ. Trimming at V came to 3 bases and at J to 6 bases, leaving 9 bases not matched to a gene. The length of the CDR3 is 15 residues. CDR3 sequence: CASSSLPGTINEQFF. The CDR3 DNA sequence: TGCGCCAGCAGCTCCCTCCCCGGGACTATCAATGAGCAGTTCTTC.

The chain employs TRBV10-3 and TRBJ1-1; no firm D call. Trimming left V 6 bases short and J 1 base short, with 18 bases between. Germline assignment: CDR1 ENHRY and CDR2 SYGVKD. This CDR3 has 16 amino acids. CDR3 bases: TGTGCCATCAGCCGCAACACGGCGGGTCAGAACACTGAAGCTTTCTTT. The encoded protein is CAISRNTAGQNTEAFF.

V usage is TRBV3-1 (or the pseudogene TRBV3-2) and J usage is TRBJ1-4; 7 bases line up with TRBD1. Looked up from germline, CDR1 is LGHDT and CDR2 is YNNKEL (reference sequence). This CDR3 spans 15 amino acids. V dropped 4 bases and J dropped 10; count of bases not matched to a gene: 12. Written as DNA, the CDR3 is TGTGCCAGCAGCCCGCGTGATAGGGGGCAAGGAAAACTGTTTTTT. Protein: CASSPRDRGQGKLFF.

CDR3 in DNA: TGTGCCAGCAGCTTATGGGACAGGGGATACGAGCAGTACTTC. It is translated as CASSLWDRGYEQYF. The J gene is TRBJ2-7, the V gene TRBV7-2; 10 nucleotides match TRBD1. Germline CDR1 and CDR2: SGHTA and FQGNSA. This CDR3 comprises 14 residues. J gave up 4 bases and V 2 bases, and 2 bases lay outside the gene matches.

The chain joins TRBV10-3 to TRBJ1-2, with D possibly matching TRBD1 (6 bases). V shed 8 bases and J shed 5 bases, with 12 bases lying between them. Germline V gene data show CDR1 as ENHRY and CDR2 as SYGVKD. The CDR3 runs 12 residues. This chain's CDR3 is CAIQAQGYGYTF. The CDR3 DNA follows: TGTGCCATCCAAGCTCAGGGGTATGGCTACACCTTC.

This chain joins TRBV2 and TRBJ1-2; maybe TRBD1 (5 bases). The CDR3 is 13 amino acids. Trimming removed 2 bases from V and 3 bases from J, with 7 bases in between. Germline CDR1 and CDR2: SNHLY and FYNNEI. CDR3 protein: CASSEKGYYGYTF. CDR3 DNA: TGTGCCAGCAGTGAAAAGGGGTACTATGGCTACACCTTC.